The 20 T cell receptor beta chains listed next were all sequenced from one sample in a study of beta chain features in type 1 diabetes. What was sequenced were expressed TCRB transcripts, since all of the isolated RNA had been reverse transcribed. Clones were read by immunoSEQ multiplex PCR, and TCRdb kept only the in-frame ones, dropping some. The sample holds some 230,000 clones; 7.5% to 10% are singletons and the top ten take about 0.03%. The specimen was naive CD4+ T cells from blood. The origin of the receptors is a woman between 18 and 29 years old in good health.

Only a few counts were recorded for this clone. The rearrangement joins TRBV6-1 to TRBJ2-7; 10 bases line up with TRBD2. The germline V gene encodes CDR1 MNHNS and CDR2 SASEGT. The length of the CDR3 is 15 residues. J lost 3 bases, V lost 2 bases, and 4 bases had no gene match. The CDR3: CASSELAGANYEQYF. Written as DNA, the CDR3 is TGTGCCAGCAGTGAACTAGCGGGGGCTAACTACGAGCAGTACTTC.

This clone was observed a handful of times. V and J are TRBV30 and TRBJ2-7, with 9 bases fitting TRBD2. Per germline, CDR1 GTSNPN and CDR2 SVGIG (reference sequence). The CDR3 runs to 18 residues. Unmatched junction bases numbered 20, after V lost 3 bases and J lost 5 bases. CDR3 in amino acids: CAWSSGGWGREGLHEQYF. CDR3 DNA sequence: TGTGCCTGGAGCTCCGGGGGTTGGGGGCGGGAGGGCCTCCACGAGCAGTACTTC. The full variable domain, rest sourced from reference TRBV30 and TRBJ2-7, is SQTIHQWPATLVQPVGSPLSLECTVEGTSNPNLYWYRQAAGRGLQLLFYSVGIGQISSEVPQNLSASRPQDRQFILSSKKLLLSDSGFYLCAWSSGGWGREGLHEQYFGPGTRLTVT.

This clone appeared once. The chain is built from TRBV5-1 and TRBJ1-2; D not resolved. Trimming removed 4 bases at V and 8 bases at J, with 12 bases between. The CDR3 length is 12 residues. The germline V gene has CDR1 SGHRS and CDR2 YFSETQ. The CDR3 bases are TGCGCCAGCAGCCGACCGGGAGGCGGCTACACCTTC. Translation gives CASSRPGGGYTF.

The chain recombines TRBV4-2 with TRBJ2-5; 9 bases agree with TRBD1. Germline V CDR1 and CDR2: LGHNA, YNFKEQ. Trimming removed 1 base from V and 2 bases from J; junction bases left unmatched: 8. This CDR3 region has 17 residues. For the CDR3, the DNA is TGTGCCAGCAGCCAAGGGGGGGGACAGGGCACACAAGAGACCCAGTACTTC. Translating it yields CASSQGGGQGTQETQYF.

This clone was counted only a few times. The chain uses TRBV7-7 and TRBJ2-1, with TRBD1 matching 7 bases. The germline V gene encodes CDR1 SSHAT and CDR2 FNYEAQ (reference sequence). The CDR3 length is 13 residues. The ends lost 5 bases at V and 7 bases at J; junction bases unmatched: 5. CDR3 amino acids: CASSLDRANEQFF. The DNA for the CDR3 is TGTGCCAGCAGCCTTGACAGGGCAAATGAGCAGTTCTTC.

This clone was found a few times. The chain couples TRBV25-1 to TRBJ1-6, with 8 bases fitting TRBD1. V was pared by 3 bases and J by 10 bases, with 8 bases of the junction left unmatched. The CDR3 runs to 15 residues. The germline V gene encodes CDR1 MGHDK and CDR2 SYGVNS. CDR3 protein: CASSDPGTGSSPLHF. The CDR3 bases are TGTGCCAGCAGTGACCCAGGGACAGGAAGCTCACCCCTCCACTTT.

The chain employs TRBV5-6 and TRBJ2-7, with D possibly being TRBD2 (5 bases). CDR1 is SGHDT, CDR2 YYEEEE, per germline. This CDR3 region has 15 residues. V lost 2 bases to trimming and J lost 6 bases, with 18 bases between them. This CDR3 reads CASSFGRRVGSEQYF. The CDR3 coding sequence is TGTGCCAGCAGCTTTGGCAGGCGGGTTGGATCCGAGCAGTACTTC.

V usage is TRBV7-2 and J usage is TRBJ1-5; D is unclear. This CDR3 contains 14 residues. V was trimmed by 2 bases and J by 6 bases, leaving 11 bases between them. Germline-derived CDR1 and CDR2 are SGHTA and FQGNSA. CDR3 DNA sequence: TGTGCCAGCAGCTTAAGAGGATCGGGTCAGCCCCAGCATTTT. Its protein is CASSLRGSGQPQHF. Variable domain in full (rest from reference TRBV7-2 and TRBJ1-5): GAGVSQSPSNKVTEKGKDVELRCDPISGHTALYWYRQSLGQGLEFLIYFQGNSAPDKSGLPSDRFSAERTGGSVSTLTIQRTQQEDSAVYLCASSLRGSGQPQHFGDGTRLSIL.

The chain combines TRBV6-5 with TRBJ2-1; TRBD2 might be the D (6 bases). The V end was cut by 5 bases, the J end by 7 bases, with 15 bases between. The CDR3 extends over 14 amino acids. Germline V gene data show CDR1 as MNHEY and CDR2 as SVGAGI. The CDR3 DNA sequence: TGTGCCAGCAGTCCCCAGGTTCGGGGGAATGAGCAGTTCTTC. Translation: CASSPQVRGNEQFF.

This clone was counted between two and nine times. The chain is built from TRBV18 and TRBJ2-5, with D tentatively TRBD1 (6 bases). The CDR3 consists of 14 residues. Trimming shortened V by 6 bases and J by 5 bases, and 16 bases separated the two germline ends. Germline CDR1 is KGHSH and CDR2 is LQKENI. For the CDR3, the DNA is TGTGCCAGCTCCAAGACAGGAACACGGGAGACCCAGTACTTC. This codes for CASSKTGTRETQYF.

The sample holds a few counts of this clone. The rearrangement uses TRBV10-2 and TRBJ1-1, with TRBD1 as a possible D gene (6 bases). The CDR3 length is 15 residues. The germline V gene has CDR1 WSHSY and CDR2 SAAADI. Trimming took 0 bases from V and 5 from J, leaving 13 bases between them. CDR3 loop: CASSESGQGQTEAFF. The CDR3 DNA is TGCGCCAGCAGTGAGTCTGGCCAGGGACAAACTGAAGCTTTCTTT.

This clone was seen just once. The CDR3 coding sequence is TGTGCCAGCAGTTCTCCGGGACAGTCTGGCTATGGCTACACCTTC. The encoded protein is CASSSPGQSGYGYTF. The chain combines TRBV6-5 with TRBJ1-2, with 7 bases identical to TRBD1. The ends lost 4 bases at V and 4 bases at J; junction bases unmatched: 9. Looked up from germline, CDR1 is MNHEY and CDR2 is SVGAGI. This CDR3 comprises 15 residues.

The chain uses TRBV9 and TRBJ2-5; 7 bases fit TRBD1. This CDR3 is built from 16 residues. J was trimmed by 2 bases and V by 3 bases; bases with no gene match: 10. Germline V lookup: CDR1 SGDLS, CDR2 YYNGEE. The chain's CDR3 is CASSAGTASFQETQYF. The CDR3 nucleotides are TGTGCCAGCAGCGCTGGGACAGCGAGCTTTCAAGAGACCCAGTACTTC.

The gene calls are TRBV6-1 and TRBJ1-1, with D possibly being TRBD1 (5 bases). V lost 4 bases, J lost 1 base, and 13 bases lay in between. CDR3 length: 15 residues. Germline V gene sequence: CDR1 MNHNS, CDR2 SASEGT. The CDR3 DNA sequence: TGTGCCAGCAGTGGGGGTAGGGGCAAGAACACTGAAGCTTTCTTT. This sequence encodes CASSGGRGKNTEAFF.

This clone was recorded many times. V usage is TRBV9 and J usage is TRBJ2-1; 9 nucleotides align to TRBD1. The CDR3 has 15 residues. In germline, CDR1 is SGDLS, CDR2 YYNGEE. The junction had 10 bases not matched to a gene; V was cut back by 4 bases and J by 8 bases. This CDR3 is CASSPGTGRYDEQFF. CDR3 DNA: TGTGCCAGCAGCCCAGGGACAGGGAGGTATGATGAGCAGTTCTTC.

The genes are TRBV30 and TRBJ1-4; D not resolved. V lost 0 bases and J lost 1, with 9 bases in between. This CDR3 has 15 residues. Germline assignment: CDR1 GTSNPN and CDR2 SVGIG (reference sequence). The CDR3 DNA reads as TGTGCCTGGAGTGTACTAGGGTTAACTAATGAAAAACTGTTTTTT. Residues: CAWSVLGLTNEKLFF.

This clone has a handful of counts. This chain joins TRBV19 and TRBJ1-1; D is unresolved. This CDR3 has 15 amino acids. Deletions cut 1 base from V and 3 bases from J, with 12 bases between. Germline V lookup: CDR1 LNHDA, CDR2 SQIVND (reference sequence). CDR3 amino acids: CASSIVPKGDTEAFF. DNA of the CDR3: TGTGCCAGTAGTATAGTTCCGAAAGGAGACACTGAAGCTTTCTTT.

This chain joins TRBV11-1 and TRBJ2-7, with TRBD1 identical over 8 bases. From germline, CDR1 is SGHAT and CDR2 FQDESV (reference sequence). This CDR3 has 13 amino acids. V was pared by 5 bases and J by 5 bases, with 5 bases of the junction left unmatched. DNA for the CDR3: TGTGCCAGCAGCATGGACAGGGACGACGAGCAGTACTTC. Its protein product is CASSMDRDDEQYF.

This clone was counted a few times. The chain is built from TRBV2 and TRBJ2-7; 9 nucleotides line up with TRBD1. The J segment lost 5 bases and the V segment lost 3 bases, leaving 5 bases of the junction unmatched. The germline CDR1 and CDR2 sequences are SNHLY and FYNNEI. The CDR3 consists of 14 residues. The CDR3 reads CASSDGTGRNEQYF. In nucleotides, the CDR3 is TGTGCCAGCAGTGATGGGACAGGGAGGAACGAGCAGTACTTC.

The chain couples TRBV7-3 to TRBJ2-7; 7 bases map to TRBD2. The CDR3 is 14 residues long. Germline values: CDR1 SGHTA, CDR2 FQGTGA. J was trimmed by 4 bases and V by 1 base; bases with no gene match: 4. The CDR3 nucleotides read TGTGCCAGCAGCTTAAGCGGGCGGGGGTACGAGCAGTACTTC. It encodes CASSLSGRGYEQYF. Full variable domain (missing parts from reference TRBV7-3 and TRBJ2-7): GAGVSQTPSNKVTEKGKYVELRCDPISGHTALYWYRQSLGQGPEFLIYFQGTGAADDSGLPNDRFFAVRPEGSVSTLKIQRTERGDSAVYLCASSLSGRGYEQYFGPGTRLTVT.